This T cell receptor beta chain is drawn from a study of radiotherapy plus CTLA-4 blockade in lung cancer. Study-level points and caveats: Radiotherapy was combined with ipilimumab, and tumor-derived TCR clones then expanded in blood.

Sequenced by immunoSEQ multiplex PCR; TCRdb stores in-frame clones only, minus some. This sample has 40,000 to 55,000 clones, with approximately 86% found just once. This CDR3 has 15 amino acids. From germline, CDR1 is SGHRS and CDR2 YFSETQ. J lost 6 bases, V lost 4 bases, and 5 bases had no gene match. Details on this clone: Its antigen is undetermined.

The clonotype originates from a human donor with non-small cell lung cancer that progressed on radiotherapy plus ipilimumab. Some clones in this sample may be carry-over from other donors' samples. The rearrangement uses TRBV5-1 and TRBJ2-2, with 11 bases aligning to TRBD1. Sequencing was performed on peripheral blood, taken from a patient treated with radiotherapy plus ipilimumab. The CDR3 bases are TGCGCCAGCAGCCCTGGACAGGGGGCGGCCGGGGAGCTGTTTTTT. Translation gives CASSPGQGAAGELFF.